The present entry profiles one T cell receptor beta chain with its context. Antigen unknown. Each sample's cDNA came from eight separate reactions. TCRdb reanalyzed the 5' RACE reads, giving one entry per CDR3 protein sequence and no DNA. The sample includes over 130,000 distinct CDR3 sequences. This entry is derived from a study of monozygotic twins with inflammatory bowel disease. CDR1 is SGHRS and CDR2 is YFSETQ in the germline V gene. CDR3 length: 14 amino acids. Study outcomes and limitations: IBD patients shared fewer clonotypes with other individuals than healthy twins, especially patients with disease activity signs. IBD patients had lower TCRbeta diversity (inverse Simpson) than healthy co-twins.

The source material was blood. The sequence was obtained from a human donor with ulcerative colitis or Crohn's disease, or a healthy co-twin of an affected twin (not recorded which). The V gene is TRBV5-1, the J gene TRBJ2-7; with no DNA, the TCRdb D assignment of TRBD1 cannot be verified. CDR3 sequence reads: CASSLSDGGDEQYF.